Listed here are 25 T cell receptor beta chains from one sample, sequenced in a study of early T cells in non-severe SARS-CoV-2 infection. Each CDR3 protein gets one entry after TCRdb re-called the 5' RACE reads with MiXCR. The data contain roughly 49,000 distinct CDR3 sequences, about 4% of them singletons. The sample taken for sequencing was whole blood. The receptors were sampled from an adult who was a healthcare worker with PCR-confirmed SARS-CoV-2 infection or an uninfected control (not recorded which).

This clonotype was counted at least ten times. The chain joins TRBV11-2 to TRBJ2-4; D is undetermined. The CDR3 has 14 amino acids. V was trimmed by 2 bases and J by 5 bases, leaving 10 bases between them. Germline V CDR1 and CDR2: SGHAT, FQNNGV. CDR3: CASSLSPQQNIQYF. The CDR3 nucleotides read TGTGCCAGCAGCTTATCTCCCCAACAAAACATTCAGTACTTC.

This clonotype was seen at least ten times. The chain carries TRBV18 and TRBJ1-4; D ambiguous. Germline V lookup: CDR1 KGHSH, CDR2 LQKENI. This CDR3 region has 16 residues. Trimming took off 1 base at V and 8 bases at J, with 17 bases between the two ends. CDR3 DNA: TGTGCCAGCTCACCACTGGACCCAGACCTGGGAGAAAAACTGTTTTTT. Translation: CASSPLDPDLGEKLFF. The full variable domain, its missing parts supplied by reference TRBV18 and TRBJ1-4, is NAGVMQNPRHLVRRRGQEARLRCSPMKGHSHVYWYRQLPEEGLKFMVYLQKENIIDESGMPKERFSAEFPKEGPSILRIQQVVRGDSAAYFCASSPLDPDLGEKLFFGSGTQLSVL.

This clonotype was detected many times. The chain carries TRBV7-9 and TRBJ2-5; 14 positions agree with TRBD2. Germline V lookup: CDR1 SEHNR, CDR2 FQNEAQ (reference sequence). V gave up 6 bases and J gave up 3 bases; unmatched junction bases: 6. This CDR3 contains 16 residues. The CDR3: CASSFPGLAGEETQYF. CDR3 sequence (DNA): TGTGCCAGCAGTTTTCCGGGACTAGCGGGGGAAGAGACCCAGTACTTC.

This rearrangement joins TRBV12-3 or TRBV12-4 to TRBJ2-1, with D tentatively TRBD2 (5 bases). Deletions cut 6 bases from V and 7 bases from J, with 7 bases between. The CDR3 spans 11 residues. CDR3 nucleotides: TGTGCCAGCAGGCGCGGGAATGAGCAGTTCTTC. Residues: CASRRGNEQFF.

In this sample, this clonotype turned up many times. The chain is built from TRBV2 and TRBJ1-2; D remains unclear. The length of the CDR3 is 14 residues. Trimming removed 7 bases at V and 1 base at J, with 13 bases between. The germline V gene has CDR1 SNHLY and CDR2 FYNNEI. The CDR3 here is CASKGQVINYGYTF. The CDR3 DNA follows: TGTGCCAGCAAAGGTCAGGTGATTAACTATGGCTACACCTTC. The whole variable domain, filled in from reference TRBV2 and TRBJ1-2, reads EPEVTQTPSHQVTQMGQEVILRCVPISNHLYFYWYRQILGQKVEFLVSFYNNEISEKSEIFDDQFSVERPDGSNFTLKIRSTKLEDSAMYFCASKGQVINYGYTFGSGTRLTVV.

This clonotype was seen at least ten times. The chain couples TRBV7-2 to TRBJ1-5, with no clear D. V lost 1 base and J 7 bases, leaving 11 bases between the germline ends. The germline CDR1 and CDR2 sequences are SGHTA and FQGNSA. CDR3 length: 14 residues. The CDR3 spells CASSLGMVGQPQHF. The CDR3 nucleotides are TGTGCCAGCAGCTTAGGTATGGTCGGCCAGCCCCAGCATTTT.

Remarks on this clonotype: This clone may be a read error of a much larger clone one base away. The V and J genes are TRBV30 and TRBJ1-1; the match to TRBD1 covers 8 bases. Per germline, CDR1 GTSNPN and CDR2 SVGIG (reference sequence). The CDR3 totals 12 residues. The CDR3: CARRYNRGEAFF. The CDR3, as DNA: TGTGCCCGGAGATATAACAGGGGGGAGGCTTTCTTT. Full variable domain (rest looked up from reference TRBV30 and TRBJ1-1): SQTIHQWPATLVQPVGSPLSLECTVEGTSNPNLYWYRQAAGRGLQLLFYSVGIGQISSEVPQNLSASRPQDRQFILSSKKLLLSDSGFYLCARRYNRGEAFFGQGTRLTVV.

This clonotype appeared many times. CDR3 sequence (DNA): TGTGCCAGCAGTGTTGGGGGCCACACCATATATTTT. It yields the protein CASSVGGHTIYF. The rearrangement uses TRBV2 and TRBJ1-3, with D tentatively TRBD1 (6 bases). CDR1 and CDR2 from the germline V gene are SNHLY and FYNNEI. Trimming left V 4 bases short and J 8 bases short, with 9 bases between. The CDR3 spans 12 residues. The full variable domain, completed using reference TRBV2 and TRBJ1-3, is EPEVTQTPSHQVTQMGQEVILRCVPISNHLYFYWYRQILGQKVEFLVSFYNNEISEKSEIFDDQFSVERPDGSNFTLKIRSTKLEDSAMYFCASSVGGHTIYFGEGSWLTVV.

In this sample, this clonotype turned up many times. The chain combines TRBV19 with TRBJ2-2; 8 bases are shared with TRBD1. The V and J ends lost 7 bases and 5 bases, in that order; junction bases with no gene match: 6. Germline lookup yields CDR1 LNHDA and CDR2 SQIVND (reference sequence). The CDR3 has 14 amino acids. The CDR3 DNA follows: TGTGCCAGTATCGGGACAGGTCAGACCGGGGAGCTGTTTTTT. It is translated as CASIGTGQTGELFF.

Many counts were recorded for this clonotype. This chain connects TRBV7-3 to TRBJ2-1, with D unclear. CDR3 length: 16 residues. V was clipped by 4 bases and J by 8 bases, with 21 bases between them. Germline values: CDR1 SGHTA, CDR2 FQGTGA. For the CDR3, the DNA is TGTGCCAGCAGCTCAGTCCCCCTCGGTATGAAAGATGAGCAGTTCTTC. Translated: CASSSVPLGMKDEQFF.

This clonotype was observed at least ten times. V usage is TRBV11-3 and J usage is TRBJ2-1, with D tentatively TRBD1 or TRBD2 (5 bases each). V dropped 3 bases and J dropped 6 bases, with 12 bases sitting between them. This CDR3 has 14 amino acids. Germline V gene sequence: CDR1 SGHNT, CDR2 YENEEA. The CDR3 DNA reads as TGTGCCAGCAGCTTTGGCAGGGCGGGCAATGAGCAGTTCTTC. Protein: CASSFGRAGNEQFF.

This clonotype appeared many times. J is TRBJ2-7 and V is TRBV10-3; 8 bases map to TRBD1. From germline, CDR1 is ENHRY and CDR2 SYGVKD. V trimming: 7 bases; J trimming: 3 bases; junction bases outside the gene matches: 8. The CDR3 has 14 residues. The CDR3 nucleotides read TGTGCCATCATGCGGGGAACAGGGGGCTACGAGCAGTACTTC. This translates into CAIMRGTGGYEQYF.

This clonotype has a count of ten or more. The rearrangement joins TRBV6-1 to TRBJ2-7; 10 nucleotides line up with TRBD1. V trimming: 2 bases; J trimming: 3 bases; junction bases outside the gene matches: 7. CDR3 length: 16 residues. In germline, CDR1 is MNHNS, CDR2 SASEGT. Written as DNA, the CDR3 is TGTGCCAGCAGTGAATTCCCCGGACAGGGGGTCTACGAGCAGTACTTC. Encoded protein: CASSEFPGQGVYEQYF.

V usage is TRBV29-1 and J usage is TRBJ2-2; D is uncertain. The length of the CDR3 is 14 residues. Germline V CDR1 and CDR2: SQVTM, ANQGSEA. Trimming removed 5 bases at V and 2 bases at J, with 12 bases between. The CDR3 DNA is TGCAGCGTTTCTAAGGCCTCCAACACCGGGGAGCTGTTTTTT. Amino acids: CSVSKASNTGELFF.

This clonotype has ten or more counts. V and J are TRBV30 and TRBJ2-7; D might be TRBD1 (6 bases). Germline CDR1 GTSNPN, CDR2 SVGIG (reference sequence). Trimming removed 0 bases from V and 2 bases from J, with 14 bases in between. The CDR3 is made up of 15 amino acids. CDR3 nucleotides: TGTGCCTGGAGTGTACGGGCAGGGGCCCCCTACGAGCAGTACTTC. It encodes CAWSVRAGAPYEQYF. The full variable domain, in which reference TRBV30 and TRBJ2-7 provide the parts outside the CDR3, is SQTIHQWPATLVQPVGSPLSLECTVEGTSNPNLYWYRQAAGRGLQLLFYSVGIGQISSEVPQNLSASRPQDRQFILSSKKLLLSDSGFYLCAWSVRAGAPYEQYFGPGTRLTVT.

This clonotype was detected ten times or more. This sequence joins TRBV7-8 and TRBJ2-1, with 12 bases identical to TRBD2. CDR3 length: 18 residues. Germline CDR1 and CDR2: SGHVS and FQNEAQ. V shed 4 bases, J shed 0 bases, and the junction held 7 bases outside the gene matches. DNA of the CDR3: TGTGCCAGCAGCTCCCTACTAGCGGGGGGAAGCTCCTACAATGAGCAGTTCTTC. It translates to CASSSLLAGGSSYNEQFF.

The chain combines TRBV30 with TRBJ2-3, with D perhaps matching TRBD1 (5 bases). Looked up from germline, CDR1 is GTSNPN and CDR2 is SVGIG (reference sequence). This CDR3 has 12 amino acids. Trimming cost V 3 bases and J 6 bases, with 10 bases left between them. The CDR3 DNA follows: TGTGCCTGGAGGTCGCAGGGCGATACGCAGTATTTT. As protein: CAWRSQGDTQYF.

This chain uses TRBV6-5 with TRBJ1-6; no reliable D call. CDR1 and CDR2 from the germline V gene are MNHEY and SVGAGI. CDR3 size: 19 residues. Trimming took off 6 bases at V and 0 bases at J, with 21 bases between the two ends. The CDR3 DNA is TGTGCCAGCAGGACCCTATCTTTCCTTAGTGGCTCCTATAATTCACCCCTCCACTTT. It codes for CASRTLSFLSGSYNSPLHF.

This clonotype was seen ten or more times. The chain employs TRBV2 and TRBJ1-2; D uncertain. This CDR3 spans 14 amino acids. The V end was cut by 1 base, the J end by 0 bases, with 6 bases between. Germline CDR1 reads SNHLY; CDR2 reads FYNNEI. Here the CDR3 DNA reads TGTGCCAGCAGTGAAGGCGGGACTAACTATGGCTACACCTTC. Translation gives CASSEGGTNYGYTF.

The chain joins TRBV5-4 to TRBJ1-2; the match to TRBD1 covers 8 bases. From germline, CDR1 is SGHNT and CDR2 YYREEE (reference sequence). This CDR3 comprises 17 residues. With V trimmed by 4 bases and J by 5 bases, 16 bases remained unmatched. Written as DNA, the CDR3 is TGTGCCAGCAGCCGCGACGGGACAGGCCCTTCGCTTTATGGCTACACCTTC. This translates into CASSRDGTGPSLYGYTF.

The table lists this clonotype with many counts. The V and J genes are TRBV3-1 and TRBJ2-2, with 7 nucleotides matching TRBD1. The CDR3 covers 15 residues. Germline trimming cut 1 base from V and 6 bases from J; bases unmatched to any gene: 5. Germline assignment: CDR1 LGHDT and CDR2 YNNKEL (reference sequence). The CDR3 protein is CASSQVPTGPGELFF. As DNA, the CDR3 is TGTGCCAGCAGCCAAGTGCCGACAGGGCCCGGGGAGCTGTTTTTT.

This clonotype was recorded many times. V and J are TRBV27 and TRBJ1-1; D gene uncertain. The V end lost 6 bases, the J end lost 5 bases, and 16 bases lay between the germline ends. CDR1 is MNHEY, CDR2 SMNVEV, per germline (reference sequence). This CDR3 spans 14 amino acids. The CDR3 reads CASRPDPRFTEAFF. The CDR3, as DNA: TGTGCCAGCAGACCAGATCCCCGATTTACTGAAGCTTTCTTT.

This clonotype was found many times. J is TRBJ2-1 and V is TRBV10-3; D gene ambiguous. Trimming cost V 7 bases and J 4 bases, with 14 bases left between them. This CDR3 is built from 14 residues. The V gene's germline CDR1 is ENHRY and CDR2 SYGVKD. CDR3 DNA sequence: TGTGCCATCACCTATTCCGACGTGTACAATGAGCAGTTCTTC. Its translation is CAITYSDVYNEQFF.

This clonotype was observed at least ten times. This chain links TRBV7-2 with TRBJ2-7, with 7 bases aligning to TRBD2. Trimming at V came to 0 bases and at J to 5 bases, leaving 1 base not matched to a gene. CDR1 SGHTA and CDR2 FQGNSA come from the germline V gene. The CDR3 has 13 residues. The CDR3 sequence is CASSLAREDEQYF. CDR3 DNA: TGTGCCAGCAGCTTAGCCCGGGAGGACGAGCAGTACTTC.

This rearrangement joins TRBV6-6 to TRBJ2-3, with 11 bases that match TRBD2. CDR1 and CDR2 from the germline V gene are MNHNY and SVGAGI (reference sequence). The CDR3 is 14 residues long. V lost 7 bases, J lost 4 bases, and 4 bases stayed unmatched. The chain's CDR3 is CASNPGLAADTQYF. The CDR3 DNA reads TGTGCCAGCAACCCGGGACTAGCGGCAGATACGCAGTATTTT.